Below, 11 T cell receptor beta chains from the same sample are listed, as sequenced in a study of T cells in Graves' hyperthyroidism and ophthalmopathy. Amplified regions were TCR beta CDR3 sequences from RNA transcripts. The HTBI primer set drove a first-round RT-PCR of the TCR CDR3. MiXCR was run by TCRdb on the multiplex PCR reads, yielding one entry per CDR3 protein. The repertoire holds just under 750,000 distinct CDR3 sequences, roughly a third seen once, with roughly 31% in the top ten. The sequenced sample was blood. These TCRs come from a woman aged 40-49 years with Graves' hyperthyroidism.

About this clonotype itself: Since no conserved phenylalanine or tryptophan closes the CDR3, a read error is the likely cause. This chain uses TRBV4-3 with TRBJ1-1; tentative D call: TRBD1 (6 bases). The germline V and J ends were trimmed by 4 bases and 4 bases, with 10 bases remaining between them. This CDR3 is built from 13 residues. Germline V gene sequence: CDR1 LGHNA, CDR2 YSLEER. The CDR3 sequence is CASSRGASTEAFL. The CDR3 DNA reads TGCGCCAGCAGCCGGGGGGCCAGCACTGAAGCTTTCCTT.

This clonotype turned up a few times. The rearrangement joins TRBV7-2 to TRBJ1-1, with 7 bases aligning to TRBD1. CDR1 and CDR2 (germline): SGHTA, FQGNSA. V lost 5 bases to trimming and J lost 4 bases; unmatched junction nucleotides: 7. The CDR3 length is 14 residues. Here the CDR3 reads CASSKQGSGTEAFF. DNA for the CDR3: TGTGCCAGCAGCAAACAGGGGTCGGGCACTGAAGCTTTCTTT.

This clonotype has ten or more counts. The chain couples TRBV7-9 to TRBJ2-5; no reliable D call. V was clipped by 4 bases and J by 7 bases, with 19 bases between them. This CDR3 contains 15 residues. Germline assignment: CDR1 SEHNR and CDR2 FQNEAQ (reference sequence). CDR3 amino acids: CASSSPLGSHGTQYF. As DNA, the CDR3 is TGTGCCAGCAGCTCCCCTCTAGGGTCGCATGGGACCCAGTACTTC. Variable domain in full (rest from reference TRBV7-9 and TRBJ2-5): DTGVSQNPRHKITKRGQNVTFRCDPISEHNRLYWYRQTLGQGPEFLTYFQNEAQLEKSRLLSDRFSAERPKGSFSTLEIQRTEQGDSAMYLCASSSPLGSHGTQYFGPGTRLLVL.

This clonotype was recorded only once. The chain couples TRBV7-9 to TRBJ1-3; TRBD1 might be the D (5 bases). V lost 5 bases to trimming and J lost 11 bases, with 10 bases between them. CDR1 and CDR2 from the germline V gene are SEHNR and FQNEAQ (reference sequence). The CDR3 is made up of 11 amino acids. The CDR3 loop reads CASSPRGAIYF. For the CDR3, the DNA is TGTGCCAGCAGCCCCCGGGGCGCCATATATTTT. The full variable domain, rest sourced from reference TRBV7-9 and TRBJ1-3, is DTGVSQNPRHKITKRGQNVTFRCDPISEHNRLYWYRQTLGQGPEFLTYFQNEAQLEKSRLLSDRFSAERPKGSFSTLEIQRTEQGDSAMYLCASSPRGAIYFGEGSWLTVV.

This clonotype was seen ten or more times. V gene TRBV12-3 or TRBV12-4 combines with J gene TRBJ2-7; D remains unclear. With 6 bases removed from V and 3 bases from J, the gap between germline ends came to 9 bases. CDR3 length: 12 residues. The CDR3 DNA reads TGTGCCAGCAGCCCCTCACACTACGAGCAGTACTTC. It translates to CASSPSHYEQYF.

This clonotype was recorded many times. V is TRBV6-5 and J is TRBJ1-5; a possible D gene is TRBD1 (5 bases). CDR3 length: 15 residues. V was cut by 0 bases and J by 2 bases, with 8 bases left in between. From germline, CDR1 is MNHEY and CDR2 SVGAGI. CDR3 sequence reads: CASSYSQGGNQPQHF. The CDR3 DNA reads TGTGCCAGCAGTTACTCCCAGGGCGGCAATCAGCCCCAGCATTTT.

This clonotype came up a few times. The chain carries TRBV29-1 and TRBJ2-3, with D possibly TRBD2 on 5 matching bases. CDR1 and CDR2 (germline): SQVTM, ANQGSEA. V gave up 4 bases and J gave up 3 bases, with 11 bases separating them. The CDR3 has 13 residues. CDR3 protein: CSVAIGETDTQYF. The CDR3 DNA sequence: TGCAGCGTTGCGATCGGGGAAACAGATACGCAGTATTTT.

This clonotype was counted at least ten times. The chain joins TRBV6-5 to TRBJ1-5; TRBD1 agrees at 8 bases. Germline assignment: CDR1 MNHEY and CDR2 SVGAGI. This CDR3 comprises 14 residues. The J segment lost 4 bases and the V segment lost 6 bases, leaving 5 bases of the junction unmatched. CDR3 region: CASRRTGRNQPQHF. The CDR3 DNA reads as TGTGCCAGCAGGCGGACAGGGAGAAATCAGCCCCAGCATTTT.

This clonotype was seen many times. The chain joins TRBV29-1 to TRBJ2-7; 9 positions match TRBD1. The ends lost 6 bases at V and 2 bases at J; junction bases unmatched: 8. CDR3 length equals 14 residues. Germline V gives CDR1 SQVTM, CDR2 ANQGSEA. The CDR3 reads CSVLGQGTPYEQYF. The DNA for the CDR3 is TGCAGCGTATTGGGACAGGGAACACCCTACGAGCAGTACTTC.

In regard to this clonotype: Relative to the germline gene, one junction end is altered; a read error may explain this. V gene TRBV7-2 combines with J gene TRBJ2-5; 11 bases map to TRBD2. The CDR3 contains 15 residues. CDR1 is SGHTA and CDR2 is FQGNSA in the germline V gene. CDR3 nucleotides: TGTGCCAGCAGCATAGCGGGGGGGCATGGAGAGACCCAGTACTTC. It translates to CASSIAGGHGETQYF.

The genes are TRBV30 and TRBJ1-3; D is undetermined. The CDR3 contains 12 residues. V gave up 0 bases and J gave up 3 bases, with 3 bases separating them. CDR1 and CDR2 from the germline V gene are GTSNPN and SVGIG (reference sequence). The CDR3 DNA sequence: TGTGCCTGGAGTGTCCGTGGAAACACCATATATTTT. It is translated as CAWSVRGNTIYF. Full variable domain (outside the CDR3, taken from reference TRBV30 and TRBJ1-3): SQTIHQWPATLVQPVGSPLSLECTVEGTSNPNLYWYRQAAGRGLQLLFYSVGIGQISSEVPQNLSASRPQDRQFILSSKKLLLSDSGFYLCAWSVRGNTIYFGEGSWLTVV.